Each of the 24 T cell receptor beta chains below was sequenced from the same sample in a study of CD8+ T cells in alopecia areata. As for treatment: oral pan-JAK inhibitor, 5-10 mg twice daily. Reverse transcription of extracted RNA yielded cDNA, which provided the sequencing template. Sequencing was performed with immunoSEQ multiplex PCR; in TCRdb, only in-frame clones are kept and a portion is missing. The sample yields some 110,000 clones, 58% seen once. The sample consisted of CD8+ T cells sorted from blood, taken at week 4, from a patient treated with tofacitinib. The receptors come from a human donor with alopecia areata.

In its sample, this clone was seen a few times. This chain connects TRBV29-1 to TRBJ1-1; possibly TRBD1 for D (6 bases). The CDR3 loop spans 12 amino acids. From germline, CDR1 is SQVTM and CDR2 ANQGSEA. The ends were cut back, 5 bases at V and 8 bases at J, with 15 bases in the middle. Here the CDR3 reads CSVSNLQGEAFF. CDR3 coding DNA: TGCAGCGTTTCCAATCTTCAGGGGGAAGCTTTCTTT.

The chain carries TRBV15 and TRBJ2-1; D call uncertain. Germline CDR1 LNHNV, CDR2 YYDKDF (reference sequence). There are 12 residues in the CDR3. V gave up 0 bases and J gave up 8 bases, with 5 bases separating them. The CDR3 here is CATSRDGHEQFF. The CDR3, as DNA: TGTGCCACCAGCAGAGATGGGCATGAGCAGTTCTTC. Full variable domain (outside the CDR3, taken from reference TRBV15 and TRBJ2-1): DAMVIQNPRYQVTQFGKPVTLSCSQTLNHNVMYWYQQKSSQAPKLLFHYYDKDFNNEADTPDNFQSRRPNTSFCFLDIRSPGLGDTAMYLCATSRDGHEQFFGPGTRLTVL.

The chain carries TRBV29-1 and TRBJ2-7, with D unresolved. Germline V lookup: CDR1 SQVTM, CDR2 ANQGSEA. The CDR3 runs 12 residues. Deletions cut 1 base from V and 1 base from J, with 5 bases between. CDR3 region: CSVEVMSYEQYF. CDR3 sequence (DNA): TGCAGCGTTGAAGTGATGTCCTACGAGCAGTACTTC.

Here the CDR3 DNA reads TGTGCCAGCAGCGTAGGGACCGACTATGAGGGGACCCAGTACTTC. It is translated as CASSVGTDYEGTQYF. V and J are TRBV9 and TRBJ2-5; weak D call: TRBD2 (5 bases). The CDR3 extends over 15 amino acids. CDR1 is SGDLS, CDR2 YYNGEE, per germline. V dropped 0 bases and J dropped 7 bases, with 16 bases sitting between them.

With regard to this clone: The CDR3 does not close with the conserved phenylalanine or tryptophan, likely indicating a read error. It is unclear where the CDR3 begins or ends on the DNA, so no DNA is shown, and the CDR3 is as TCRdb lists it. This chain links TRBV7-9 with TRBJ1-2. Termini included, the CDR3 measures 9 amino acids. Germline assignment: CDR1 SEHNR and CDR2 FQNEAQ (reference sequence). The CDR3 sequence is CASSLHDGP.

The rearrangement uses TRBV29-1 and TRBJ1-5, with D tentatively TRBD1 (5 bases). V was clipped by 5 bases and J by 7 bases, with 18 bases between them. Germline loops: CDR1 SQVTM, CDR2 ANQGSEA. This CDR3 has 14 residues. The CDR3 nucleotides are TGCAGCGTTTCCGGGACGGGGAGTCGGCAGCCCCAGCATTTT. Translation gives CSVSGTGSRQPQHF.

A few counts support this clone. V and J are TRBV6-1 and TRBJ1-2; D not certain. The CDR3 is 11 residues long. The V end was cut by 5 bases, the J end by 2 bases, with 3 bases between. Germline V gives CDR1 MNHNS, CDR2 SASEGT. The chain's CDR3 is CASSFNYGYTF. The CDR3 nucleotides read TGTGCCAGCAGTTTCAACTATGGCTACACCTTC.

The chain combines TRBV4-1 with TRBJ1-5; D is undetermined. V was shortened by 1 base and J by 0 bases, with 7 bases between the two germline ends. The length of the CDR3 is 15 residues. Germline values: CDR1 MGHRA, CDR2 YSYEKL. The CDR3 here is CASSQVHISNQPQHF. The CDR3 bases are TGCGCCAGCAGCCAAGTCCACATTAGCAATCAGCCCCAGCATTTT.

This clone was recorded a few times. V is TRBV2 and J is TRBJ2-3; possible D gene TRBD1, 6 bases. Germline values: CDR1 SNHLY, CDR2 FYNNEI. CDR3 size: 14 residues. V shed 7 bases and J shed 6 bases, with 17 bases lying between them. In DNA, the CDR3 is TGTGCCAGCATCGACGGGCAGGGGTTTGATACGCAGTATTTT. Translating gives CASIDGQGFDTQYF.

The table lists this clone with a count of one. The J gene is TRBJ2-5, the V gene TRBV5-6, with D uncertain. Germline V gene lookup returns CDR1 SGHDT and CDR2 YYEEEE. The V and J ends lost 4 bases and 4 bases respectively, with 20 bases between them. The CDR3 is 16 residues long. The CDR3 DNA is TGTGCCAGCAGCGGAACCAAGTTCATTGCCAGAGAGACCCAGTACTTC. This encodes CASSGTKFIARETQYF.

This clone came up once. The chain employs TRBV6-1 and TRBJ2-7; 8 nucleotides agree with TRBD2. The CDR3 totals 15 residues. V gave up 6 bases and J gave up 6 bases; unmatched junction bases: 13. Germline CDR1 and CDR2: MNHNS and SASEGT. CDR3 residues: CASRTRAGVIPEQYF. CDR3 in DNA: TGTGCCAGCAGGACGCGAGCGGGGGTCATTCCCGAGCAGTACTTC.

This chain joins TRBV11-2 and TRBJ1-1, with unresolved D. V was shortened by 5 bases and J by 5 bases, with 9 bases between the two germline ends. Germline CDR1 SGHAT, CDR2 FQNNGV. CDR3 size: 12 residues. CDR3 region: CASSPPVTEAFF. The CDR3 nucleotides are TGTGCCAGCAGCCCCCCGGTGACTGAAGCTTTCTTT.

There are a few counts of this clone. The rearrangement links TRBV15 to TRBJ1-5; D gene uncertain. CDR1 and CDR2 (germline): LNHNV, YYDKDF (reference sequence). The CDR3 runs 16 residues. Between the trimmed V and J ends, which lost 0 bases and 2 bases, there was a span of 11 bases. CDR3 amino acids: CATSRERVNGNQPQHF. As DNA, the CDR3 is TGTGCCACCAGCAGAGAAAGGGTCAATGGCAATCAGCCCCAGCATTTT.

The CDR3 loop is CASSIGTENGYTF. Here the CDR3 DNA reads TGTGCCAGTAGTATCGGGACAGAGAATGGCTACACCTTC. This chain connects TRBV19 to TRBJ1-2; TRBD1 agrees at 7 bases. The germline CDR1 and CDR2 sequences are LNHDA and SQIVND (reference sequence). The CDR3 consists of 13 residues. Unmatched junction bases numbered 4, after V lost 3 bases and J lost 6 bases.

The rearrangement links TRBV5-4 to TRBJ2-7; possibly TRBD1 or TRBD2 for D (5 bases each). Trimming took off 4 bases at V and 4 bases at J, with 12 bases between the two ends. This CDR3 has 13 amino acids. The germline V gene encodes CDR1 SGHNT and CDR2 YYREEE (reference sequence). The CDR3 region has the DNA TGTGCCAGCAGCCCACCTGGGGGATACGAGCAGTACTTC. This codes for CASSPPGGYEQYF.

The chain joins TRBV14 to TRBJ1-3; 8 bases are a match to TRBD1. The CDR3 runs to 13 residues. Unmatched junction bases numbered 1, after V lost 5 bases and J lost 4 bases. Germline V gene data show CDR1 as SGHDN and CDR2 as FVKESK. The CDR3 DNA sequence: TGTGCCAGCAGCGACAGGGGAGGAAACACCATATATTTT. Translated: CASSDRGGNTIYF.

J is TRBJ2-5 and V is TRBV27; 7 nucleotides line up with TRBD2. The CDR3 has 13 amino acids. Trimming took 8 bases from V and 1 from J; bases not matched to a gene: 4. CDR1 and CDR2 from the germline V gene are MNHEY and SMNVEV (reference sequence). CDR3 sequence: CASAGTTQETQYF. CDR3 in DNA: TGTGCCAGCGCAGGGACTACCCAAGAGACCCAGTACTTC.

The chain has TRBV11-2 and TRBJ2-5; 9 bases agree with TRBD2. V gave up 5 bases and J gave up 5 bases; unmatched junction bases: 15. The germline V gene has CDR1 SGHAT and CDR2 FQNNGV. The CDR3 loop spans 17 amino acids. CDR3 loop: CASSHWWRGGREETQYF. As DNA, the CDR3 is TGTGCCAGCAGCCATTGGTGGCGGGGGGGCCGGGAGGAGACCCAGTACTTC.

The chain carries TRBV7-9 and TRBJ1-5; D remains unclear. This CDR3 contains 13 residues. The V end lost 5 bases, the J end lost 5 bases, and 10 bases lay between the germline ends. The germline gives CDR1 SEHNR, CDR2 FQNEAQ (reference sequence). CDR3 DNA: TGTGCCAGCAGCCCCGGACCTTATCAGCCCCAGCATTTT. It yields the protein CASSPGPYQPQHF.

There are a few counts of this clone. The CDR3, as DNA: TGCAGCGTTGAGTTTTGGGGATATGGCTACACCTTC. This codes for CSVEFWGYGYTF. This sequence joins TRBV29-1 and TRBJ1-2; D not resolved. The CDR3 has 12 residues. The germline V gene has CDR1 SQVTM and CDR2 ANQGSEA. The V end was cut by 3 bases, the J end by 5 bases, with 10 bases between.

This chain links TRBV27 with TRBJ1-2; D ambiguous. Germline V gene data show CDR1 as MNHEY and CDR2 as SMNVEV (reference sequence). CDR3 length: 13 amino acids. The ends were cut back, 4 bases at V and 8 bases at J, with 14 bases in the middle. The chain's CDR3 is CASSSQDGNGYTF. The CDR3, as DNA: TGTGCCAGCAGTTCCCAAGATGGGAACGGCTACACCTTC.

There are a few counts of this clone. The chain has TRBV29-1 and TRBJ2-2; the match to TRBD1 covers 9 bases. The V gene's germline CDR1 is SQVTM and CDR2 ANQGSEA. CDR3 length equals 15 residues. The J segment lost 3 bases and the V segment lost 3 bases, leaving 5 bases of the junction unmatched. The CDR3 reads CSVDLGQGYTGELFF. As DNA, the CDR3 is TGCAGCGTTGACCTGGGACAGGGATACACCGGGGAGCTGTTTTTT.

The chain has TRBV13 and TRBJ2-5, with 8 bases aligning to TRBD1. Germline CDR1 reads PRHDT; CDR2 reads FYEKMQ (reference sequence). The CDR3 runs to 14 residues. V lost 4 bases and J lost 5; bases outside the gene matches: 6. DNA for the CDR3: TGTGCCAGCAGCTCGCGGACAGGGAGGGAGACCCAGTACTTC. It codes for CASSSRTGRETQYF. Full variable domain (remainder filled in from reference TRBV13 and TRBJ2-5): AAGVIQSPRHLIKEKRETATLKCYPIPRHDTVYWYQQGPGQDPQFLISFYEKMQSDKGSIPDRFSAQQFSDYHSELNMSSLELGDSALYFCASSSRTGRETQYFGPGTRLLVL.

The CDR3 DNA follows: TGTGCCAGCCGGCAGCAGGGGCTGTATGGCTACACCTTC. It yields the protein CASRQQGLYGYTF. The genes are TRBV27 and TRBJ1-2; the D gene is possibly TRBD1 (6 bases). V was clipped by 8 bases and J by 5 bases, with 15 bases between them. Germline V CDR1 and CDR2: MNHEY, SMNVEV (reference sequence). The CDR3 has 13 residues.